The TCR beta chain described here comes from a study of shared clonotypes between healthy human individuals. Study-level findings and limits: In several donors, about 5% of naive CD4 clonotypes appeared in common. Generation probabilities were higher for clonotypes shared across all four sorted-subset donors than for unshared ones.

Germline CDR1 is SGHTA and CDR2 is FQGNSA. V was clipped by 1 base and J by 7 bases, with 4 bases between them. This CDR3 region has 11 residues. In regard to this clone: Its antigen remains unknown. The sample contains more than one DNA sequence encoding this CDR3.

Sorted subsets were amplified in replicate PCRs using 200 ng DNA, around 30,000 T cell genomes. Profiling relied on immunoSEQ multiplex PCR, and the TCRdb table lists in-frame clones only, not all of them. The repertoire holds approximately 2.3 million clones, more than 80% seen once, with roughly 0.36% in the top ten. The chain has TRBV7-2 and TRBJ1-1; D unclear. Sequenced sample: naive CD4+ T cells from PBMCs. The subset was: CD45RA+ positively selected. The receptor was isolated from a young man in good health. Some clones in this sample may be carry-over from other donors' samples. The CDR3 is CASSLGGEAFF. The CDR3 region has the DNA TGTGCCAGCAGCTTAGGTGGTGAAGCTTTCTTT.